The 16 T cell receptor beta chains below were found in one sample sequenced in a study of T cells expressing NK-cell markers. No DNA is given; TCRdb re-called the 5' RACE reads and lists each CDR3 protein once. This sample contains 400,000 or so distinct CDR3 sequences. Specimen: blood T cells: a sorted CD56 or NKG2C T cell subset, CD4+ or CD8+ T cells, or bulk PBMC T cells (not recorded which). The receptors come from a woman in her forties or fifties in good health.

CDR3 sequence reads: CASSMSGGPTDTQYF. The chain uses TRBV4-1 and TRBJ2-3; TCRdb's D call, TRBD1, is unchecked because there is no DNA. Germline V gene lookup returns CDR1 MGHRA and CDR2 YSYEKL. The CDR3 is 15 amino acids.

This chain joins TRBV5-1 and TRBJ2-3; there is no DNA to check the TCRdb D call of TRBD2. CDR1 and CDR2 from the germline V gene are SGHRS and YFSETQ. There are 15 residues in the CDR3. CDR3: CASSLLAASTDTQYF. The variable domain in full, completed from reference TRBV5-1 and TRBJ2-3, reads KAGVTQTPRYLIKTRGQQVTLSCSPISGHRSVSWYQQTPGQGLQFLFEYFSETQRNKGNFPGRFSGRQFSNSRSEMNVSTLELGDSALYLCASSLLAASTDTQYFGPGTRLTVL.

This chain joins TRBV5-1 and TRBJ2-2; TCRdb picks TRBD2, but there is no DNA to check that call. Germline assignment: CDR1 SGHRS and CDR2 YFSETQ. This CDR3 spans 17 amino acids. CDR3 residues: CASSLGGLTLNTGELFF.

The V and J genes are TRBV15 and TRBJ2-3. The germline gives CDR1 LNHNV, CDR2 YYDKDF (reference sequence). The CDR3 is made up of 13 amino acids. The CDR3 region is CATSPLRTGTQYF.

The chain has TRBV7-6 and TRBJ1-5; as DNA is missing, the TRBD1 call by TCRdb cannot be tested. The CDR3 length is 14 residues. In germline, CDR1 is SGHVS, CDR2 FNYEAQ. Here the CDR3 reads CASALGTGGQPQHF.

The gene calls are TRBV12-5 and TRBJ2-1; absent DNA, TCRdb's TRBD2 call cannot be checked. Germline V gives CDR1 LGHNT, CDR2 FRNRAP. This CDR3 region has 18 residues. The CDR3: CASGLVLAGTSSYNEQFF.

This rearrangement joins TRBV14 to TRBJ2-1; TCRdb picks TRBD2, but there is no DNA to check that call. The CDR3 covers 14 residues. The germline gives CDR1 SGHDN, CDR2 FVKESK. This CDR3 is CASSRWTKRDEQFF.

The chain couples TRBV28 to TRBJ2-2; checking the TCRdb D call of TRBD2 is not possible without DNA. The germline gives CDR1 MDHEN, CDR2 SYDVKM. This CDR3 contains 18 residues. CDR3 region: CARGPGTSGGPNTGELFF. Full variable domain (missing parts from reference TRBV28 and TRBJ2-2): DVKVTQSSRYLVKRTGEKVFLECVQDMDHENMFWYRQDPGLGLRLIYFSYDVKMKEKGDIPEGYSVSREKKERFSLILESASTNQTSMYLCARGPGTSGGPNTGELFFGEGSRLTVL.

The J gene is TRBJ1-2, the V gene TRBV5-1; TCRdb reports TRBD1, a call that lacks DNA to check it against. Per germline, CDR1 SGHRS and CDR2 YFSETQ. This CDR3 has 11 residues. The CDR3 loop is CASSLNGQYTF.

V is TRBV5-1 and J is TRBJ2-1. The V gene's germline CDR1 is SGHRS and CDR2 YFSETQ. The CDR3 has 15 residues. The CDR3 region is CASSFGQAPYNEQFF. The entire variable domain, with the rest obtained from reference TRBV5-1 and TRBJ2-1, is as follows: KAGVTQTPRYLIKTRGQQVTLSCSPISGHRSVSWYQQTPGQGLQFLFEYFSETQRNKGNFPGRFSGRQFSNSRSEMNVSTLELGDSALYLCASSFGQAPYNEQFFGPGTRLTVL.

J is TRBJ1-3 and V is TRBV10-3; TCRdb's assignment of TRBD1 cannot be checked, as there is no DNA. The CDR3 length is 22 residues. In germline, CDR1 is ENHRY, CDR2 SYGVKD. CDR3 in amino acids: CAISEWDRDTTNKEPSGNTIYF.

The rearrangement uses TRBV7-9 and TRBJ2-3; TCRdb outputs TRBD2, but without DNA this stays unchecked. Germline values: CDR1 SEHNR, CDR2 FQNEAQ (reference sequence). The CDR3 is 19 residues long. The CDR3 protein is CASSEPNWAGESDTDTQYF.

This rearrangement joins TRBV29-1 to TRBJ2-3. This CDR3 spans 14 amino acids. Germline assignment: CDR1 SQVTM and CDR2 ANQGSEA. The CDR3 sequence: CSVRSPTAGDTQYF.

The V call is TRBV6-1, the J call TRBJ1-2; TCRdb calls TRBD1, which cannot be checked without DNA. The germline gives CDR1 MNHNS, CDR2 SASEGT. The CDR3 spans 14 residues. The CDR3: CASQIQGYQADYTF.

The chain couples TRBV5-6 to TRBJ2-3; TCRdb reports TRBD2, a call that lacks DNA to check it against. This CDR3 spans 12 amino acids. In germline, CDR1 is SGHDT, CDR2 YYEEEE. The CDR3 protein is CASSLVGGVQYF.

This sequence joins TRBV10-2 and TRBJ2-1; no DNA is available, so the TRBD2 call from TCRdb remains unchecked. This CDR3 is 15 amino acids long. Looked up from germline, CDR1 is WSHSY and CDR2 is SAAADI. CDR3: CASRSGTSGYNEQFF.